What follows is one TCR beta chain and its context. The assay was immunoSEQ multiplex PCR, and TCRdb's table has in-frame clones only and misses some. The data hold 200,000 to 250,000 clones, with roughly 87% observed a single time. This specimen belongs to a study of blood T cell repertoires in COVID-19. There are 15 residues in the CDR3. The ends lost 0 bases at V and 5 bases at J; junction bases unmatched: 4. The germline V gene encodes CDR1 SGHKS and CDR2 YYEKEE (reference sequence). The specimen sequenced was peripheral blood. The chain employs TRBV5-5 and TRBJ2-3; 9 bases fit TRBD1. The TCR was taken from a man aged 35-49 years with active or convalescent COVID-19. CDR3 in DNA: TGTGCCAGCAGCTTGGCCCGGACAGGGGTAGATACGCAGTATTTT. It is translated as CASSLARTGVDTQYF.